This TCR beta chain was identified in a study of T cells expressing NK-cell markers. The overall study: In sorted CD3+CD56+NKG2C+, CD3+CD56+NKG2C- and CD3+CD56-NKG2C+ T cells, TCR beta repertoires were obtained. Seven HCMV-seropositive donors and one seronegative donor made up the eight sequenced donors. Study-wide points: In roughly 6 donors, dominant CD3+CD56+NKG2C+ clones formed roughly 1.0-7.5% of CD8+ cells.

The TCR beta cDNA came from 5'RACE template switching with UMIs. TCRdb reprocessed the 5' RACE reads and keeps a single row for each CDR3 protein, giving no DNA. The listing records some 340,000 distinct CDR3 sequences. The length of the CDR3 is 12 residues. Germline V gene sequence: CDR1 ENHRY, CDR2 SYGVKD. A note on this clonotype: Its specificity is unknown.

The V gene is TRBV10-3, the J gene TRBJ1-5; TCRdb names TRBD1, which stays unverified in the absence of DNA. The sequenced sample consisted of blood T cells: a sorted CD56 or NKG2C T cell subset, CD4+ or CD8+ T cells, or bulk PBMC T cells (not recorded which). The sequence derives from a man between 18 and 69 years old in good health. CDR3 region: CAISAPAGPQHF.